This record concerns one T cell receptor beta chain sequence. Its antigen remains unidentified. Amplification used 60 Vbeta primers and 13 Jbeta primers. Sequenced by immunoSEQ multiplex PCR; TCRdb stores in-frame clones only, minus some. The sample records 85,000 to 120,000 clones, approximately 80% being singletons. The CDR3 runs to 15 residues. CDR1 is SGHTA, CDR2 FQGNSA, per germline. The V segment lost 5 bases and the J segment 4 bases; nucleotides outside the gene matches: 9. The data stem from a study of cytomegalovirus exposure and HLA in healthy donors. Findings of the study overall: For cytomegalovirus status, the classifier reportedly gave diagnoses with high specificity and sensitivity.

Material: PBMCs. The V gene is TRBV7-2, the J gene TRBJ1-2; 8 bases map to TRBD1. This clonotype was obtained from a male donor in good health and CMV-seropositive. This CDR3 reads CASSPSQGAGYGYTF. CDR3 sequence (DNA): TGTGCCAGCAGCCCATCTCAGGGGGCGGGCTATGGCTACACCTTC. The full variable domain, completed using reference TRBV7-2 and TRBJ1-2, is GAGVSQSPSNKVTEKGKDVELRCDPISGHTALYWYRQSLGQGLEFLIYFQGNSAPDKSGLPSDRFSAERTGGSVSTLTIQRTQQEDSAVYLCASSPSQGAGYGYTFGSGTRLTVV.